The rows below give T cell receptor beta chains drawn from one sample of a study of spatial heterogeneity in lung cancer. One entry per CDR3 protein, called by TCRdb with MiXCR from the 5' RACE reads. The table lists around 110,000 distinct CDR3 sequences, 9% to 15% of them singletons. The sample in question was PBMCs, obtained at follow-up. The receptors derive from a male donor with early-stage non-small cell lung cancer. Each CDR3 is given with its conserved first and last residue. The D gene is left open where the match is weak. Only some rows state a clone size, as once, few, many or a class for expanded clones.

d_gene	v_gene	j_gene	abundance	CDR3aa	CDR3nt
NA	TRBV7-3	TRBJ2-3	NA	CASRRDSHTDTQYF	TGTGCCAGCAGGCGGGACAGCCACACAGATACGCAGTATTTT
TRBD1	TRBV7-8	TRBJ1-1	few	CASRKTGRTEAFF	TGTGCCAGCAGAAAGACAGGGCGAACTGAAGCTTTCTTT
NA	TRBV7-6	TRBJ2-1	many	CASTLGGPYNEQFF	TGTGCCAGCACCCTGGGGGGGCCCTACAATGAGCAGTTCTTC
NA	TRBV4-2	TRBJ2-3	many	CASSQEGWSTDTQYF	TGTGCCAGCAGCCAAGAGGGGTGGAGCACAGATACGCAGTATTTT
NA	TRBV12-3/TRBV12-4	TRBJ2-6	NA	CASSPGTSGANVLTF	TGTGCCAGCAGTCCCGGGACATCTGGGGCCAACGTCCTGACTTTC
NA	TRBV29-1	TRBJ2-2	many	CSVEVQLNTGELFF	TGCAGCGTTGAAGTACAGTTGAACACCGGGGAGCTGTTTTTT
TRBD2	TRBV30	TRBJ2-1	NA	CAWKKLAGDSNEQFF	TGTGCCTGGAAAAAACTAGCGGGGGACTCCAATGAGCAGTTCTTC
NA	TRBV7-9	TRBJ1-4	NA	CASSLVMTVSEKLFF	TGTGCCAGCAGCCTAGTAATGACAGTTTCTGAAAAACTGTTTTTT
TRBD1	TRBV7-3	TRBJ2-2	NA	CASRSQGLGTGELFF	TGTGCCAGCAGGTCACAGGGGCTGGGCACCGGGGAGCTGTTTTTT
NA	TRBV11-1	TRBJ2-5	few	CASTQAETQYF	TGTGCCAGCACCCAGGCGGAGACCCAGTACTTC
NA	TRBV12-3/TRBV12-4	TRBJ2-7	NA	CASSPRRAEQYF	TGTGCCAGCAGTCCCAGAAGGGCCGAGCAGTACTTC
NA	TRBV2	TRBJ2-2	many	CASTRDTYTGELFF	TGTGCCAGCACCCGGGACACCTACACCGGGGAGCTGTTTTTT
NA	TRBV9	TRBJ2-5	few	CASSVGAPAEETQYF	TGTGCCAGCAGCGTAGGAGCGCCGGCCGAAGAGACCCAGTACTTC
TRBD2	TRBV28	TRBJ2-5	NA	CASSSTTSGGLETQYF	TGTGCCAGCAGTTCGACGACTAGCGGGGGGTTGGAGACCCAGTACTTC
TRBD2	TRBV2	TRBJ2-1	few	CASSPGLGVDEQFF	TGTGCCAGCAGCCCGGGACTAGGTGTAGATGAGCAGTTCTTC
TRBD1	TRBV28	TRBJ2-5	few	CASSFQGAKETQYF	TGTGCCAGCAGTTTCCAGGGGGCAAAAGAGACCCAGTACTTC
NA	TRBV19	TRBJ1-5	many	CASRARNQPQHF	TGTGCCAGTAGGGCCAGAAATCAGCCCCAGCATTTT
NA	TRBV6-5	TRBJ1-2	NA	CASSYANYGYTF	TGTGCCAGCAGTTACGCTAACTATGGCTACACCTTC
NA	TRBV2	TRBJ1-1	few	CASPEGGNTEAFF	TGTGCCAGCCCAGAGGGGGGGAACACTGAAGCTTTCTTT
TRBD1	TRBV5-1	TRBJ1-6	few	CASSPGQSSYNSPLHF	TGCGCCAGCAGCCCGGGACAGAGCTCCTATAATTCACCCCTCCACTTT
NA	TRBV5-5	TRBJ2-7	NA	CASSPRQAGYEQYF	TGTGCCAGCAGCCCGCGACAGGCTGGCTACGAGCAGTACTTC
TRBD1	TRBV30	TRBJ1-1	few	CAWSRTGFTEAFF	TGTGCCTGGAGCCGGACAGGGTTCACTGAAGCTTTCTTT
NA	TRBV6-6	TRBJ1-5	many	CASSPVDSNQPQHF	TGTGCCAGCAGCCCCGTCGACAGCAATCAGCCCCAGCATTTT
NA	TRBV10-3	TRBJ2-7	many	CATREEGAWVYEQYF	TGTGCCACCCGAGAGGAGGGGGCCTGGGTCTACGAGCAGTACTTC
NA	TRBV5-6	TRBJ2-5	many	CASIPRWGRGLETQYF	TGTGCCAGCATCCCTAGGTGGGGCAGGGGCTTAGAGACCCAGTACTTC
NA	TRBV28	TRBJ2-6	NA	CASSLRRGSGANVLTF	TGTGCCAGCAGTTTAAGAAGAGGCTCTGGGGCCAACGTCCTGACTTTC
TRBD1	TRBV3-1	TRBJ2-7	NA	CASSQTTGGYEQYF	TGTGCCAGCAGCCAAACTACAGGGGGATACGAGCAGTACTTC
NA	TRBV6-2/TRBV6-3	TRBJ2-7	few	CASSYSQDSSYEQYF	TGTGCCAGCAGTTATTCACAGGATAGCTCCTACGAGCAGTACTTC
TRBD1	TRBV10-2	TRBJ2-2	many	CASFGTGGVGRELFF	TGCGCCAGCTTCGGGACAGGGGGCGTTGGTAGGGAGCTGTTTTTT
TRBD1	TRBV4-3	TRBJ2-7	many	CASSTNDRAGEQYF	TGCGCCAGCAGTACTAACGACAGGGCGGGCGAGCAGTACTTC
TRBD1	TRBV12-3/TRBV12-4	TRBJ2-3	many	CASSQGQGTDTQYF	TGTGCCAGCAGCCAGGGACAGGGAACAGATACGCAGTATTTT
NA	TRBV7-8	TRBJ1-2	many	CASSSQPGRTYDYTF	TGTGCCAGCAGCTCCCAGCCGGGGAGAACGTATGACTACACCTTC
NA	TRBV24-1	TRBJ1-3	many	CATSGDSGNTIYF	TGTGCCACCTCAGGGGACTCTGGAAACACCATATATTTT
NA	TRBV19	TRBJ2-7	NA	CASSIGNRATYEQYF	TGTGCCAGTAGTATCGGGAACAGGGCAACCTACGAGCAGTACTTC
NA	TRBV6-6	TRBJ1-4	NA	CASSSNRVQEKLFF	TGTGCCAGCAGTTCCAACAGGGTACAGGAAAAACTGTTTTTT
NA	TRBV28	TRBJ2-7	few	CASSFYGITYEQYF	TGTGCCAGCAGTTTCTACGGTATCACCTACGAGCAGTACTTC
TRBD1	TRBV9	TRBJ1-3	few	CASSVGGTDSGNTIYF	TGTGCCAGCAGCGTAGGTGGGACAGACTCTGGAAACACCATATATTTT
NA	TRBV11-3	TRBJ2-2	NA	CASSFRRGELFF	TGTGCCAGCAGCTTTCGGAGGGGGGAGCTGTTTTTT
TRBD2	TRBV4-2	TRBJ2-7	NA	CASSQSGGMDEQYF	TGTGCCAGCAGCCAGAGCGGGGGAATGGACGAGCAGTACTTC
TRBD1	TRBV3-1	TRBJ1-1	few	CASSRPGGKTEAFF	TGTGCCAGCAGCCGCCCAGGGGGCAAGACTGAAGCTTTCTTT
NA	TRBV4-1	TRBJ2-2	many	CASSQASSIANTGELFF	TGCGCCAGCAGCCAAGCGTCGTCTATCGCGAACACCGGGGAGCTGTTTTTT
NA	TRBV29-1	TRBJ1-1	NA	CSVVTYTEAFF	TGCAGCGTAGTAACGTACACTGAAGCTTTCTTT
TRBD1	TRBV12-3/TRBV12-4	TRBJ2-2	NA	CASSLEGGAAGELFF	TGTGCCAGCAGTTTAGAAGGGGGCGCCGCCGGGGAGCTGTTTTTT
TRBD1	TRBV5-1	TRBJ2-4	NA	CASSLEGGNKNIQYF	TGCGCCAGCAGCTTGGAAGGGGGCAACAAAAACATTCAGTACTTC
NA	TRBV20-1	TRBJ2-7	many	CSARGGGRGYYEQYF	TGCAGTGCTAGAGGAGGAGGCAGGGGATACTACGAGCAGTACTTC
TRBD1	TRBV14	TRBJ2-7	NA	CASSRSGQGNEQYF	TGTGCCAGCAGCCGTTCCGGACAGGGGAACGAGCAGTACTTC
NA	TRBV28	TRBJ2-3	many	CASRAENTQYF	TGTGCCAGCAGGGCTGAGAATACGCAGTATTTT
TRBD1	TRBV28	TRBJ1-5	NA	CASPPAQGLGNQPQHF	TGTGCCAGCCCCCCAGCACAGGGGTTGGGCAATCAGCCCCAGCATTTT
TRBD1	TRBV28	TRBJ1-6	NA	CASSPGQGASPLHF	TGTGCCAGCAGCCCAGGACAGGGCGCCTCACCCCTCCACTTT
NA	TRBV5-1	TRBJ2-5	NA	CASSGELETQYF	TGCGCCAGCAGTGGGGAGTTAGAGACCCAGTACTTC
TRBD1	TRBV28	TRBJ1-1	few	CASSSSSGTGMAEAFF	TGTGCCAGCAGTTCATCTTCCGGGACAGGGATGGCGGAAGCTTTCTTT
NA	TRBV24-1	TRBJ2-1	NA	CATSDSGQRRGNEQFF	TGTGCCACCAGTGATTCTGGACAGCGCAGAGGCAATGAGCAGTTCTTC
NA	TRBV7-2	TRBJ1-6	few	CASSLRQISPLHF	TGTGCCAGCAGCTTGAGACAAATTTCACCCCTCCACTTT
NA	TRBV20-1	TRBJ1-5	NA	CSASGRENQPQHF	TGCAGTGCTAGTGGCAGGGAGAATCAGCCCCAGCATTTT